The entry below gives a single T cell receptor beta chain sequence along with its context. What it recognizes is unknown. The germline CDR1 and CDR2 sequences are MGHDK and SYGVNS. The germline V and J ends were trimmed by 4 bases and 0 bases, with 13 bases remaining between them. The length of the CDR3 is 16 residues. Constant-region reverse primers amplified full-length variable regions, followed by semi-nested Nested Universal Primer A PCR. TCRdb fed the 5' RACE reads into MiXCR, producing one record per CDR3 protein. The sample has 5,000 to 6,500 distinct CDR3 sequences, around 64% seen once. The study's findings and limits: Tumor memory CD4+ T cell TCR gene usage clustered with blood and lymph node memory CD4+ cells and lymph node naive CD4+ cells. Greatest tumor Treg TCR overlap was with tumor naive CD4+ cells.

Sequenced: tumor-infiltrating memory CD4+ T cells sorted from the breast tumor. Subset noted: memory CD4+ T cells, CD4+CD45RO+CD25-. The J gene is TRBJ1-5, the V gene TRBV25-1; D gene uncertain. The TCR comes from a female donor with breast cancer. This CDR3 reads CASSGHEENSNQPQHF. CDR3 in DNA: TGTGCCAGCAGTGGTCACGAGGAGAATAGCAATCAGCCCCAGCATTTT.